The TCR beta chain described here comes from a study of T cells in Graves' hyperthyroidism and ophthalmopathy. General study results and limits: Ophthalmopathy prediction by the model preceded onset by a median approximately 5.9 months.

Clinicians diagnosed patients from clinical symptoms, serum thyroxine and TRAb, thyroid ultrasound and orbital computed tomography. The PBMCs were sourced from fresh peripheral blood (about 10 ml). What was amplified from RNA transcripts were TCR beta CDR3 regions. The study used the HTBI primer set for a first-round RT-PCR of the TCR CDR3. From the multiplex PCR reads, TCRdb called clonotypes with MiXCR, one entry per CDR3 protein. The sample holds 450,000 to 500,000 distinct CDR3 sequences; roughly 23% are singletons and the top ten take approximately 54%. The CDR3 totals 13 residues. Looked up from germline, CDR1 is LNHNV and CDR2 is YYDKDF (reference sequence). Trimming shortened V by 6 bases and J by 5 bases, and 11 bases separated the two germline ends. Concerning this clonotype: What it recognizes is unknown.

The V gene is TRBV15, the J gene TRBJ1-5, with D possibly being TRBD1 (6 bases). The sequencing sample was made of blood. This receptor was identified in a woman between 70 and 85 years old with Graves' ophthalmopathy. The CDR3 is CATRRNRDQPQHF. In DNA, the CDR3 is TGTGCCACCAGGCGAAACAGGGATCAGCCCCAGCATTTT.